This T cell receptor (beta chain) emerged from a study of cytomegalovirus exposure and HLA in healthy donors. Across the study: Prior work identified 95 million to 120 million unique TCR beta sequences in 150 million to 200 million T cells.

This clone was detected a few times. Its antigen is unknown. Overall study findings and caveats: Indistinguishable V segments such as TRBV6-2 and TRBV6-3 were excluded. Reportedly, fewer N-insertions than the approximately 700-donor mean appeared in an Asian-associated ancestry cluster in a later analysis.

The PCR used 60 Vbeta and 13 Jbeta primers. In the original workflow: Later, an analysis found 80 million or so unique TCR beta chains, and about 10 million of these were shared. Assay: immunoSEQ multiplex PCR; the TCRdb copy retains only in-frame clones and omits some. The V and J calls and the clone size are those of that table, but D and trimming were determined from the DNA. The repertoire holds 100,000 to 120,000 clones, with about 13% as singletons. This CDR3 has 13 residues. Trimming pared 2 bases from V and 7 bases from J, leaving 12 bases between. Germline loops: CDR1 MNHEY, CDR2 SMNVEV (reference sequence).

The sequence was collected from a middle-aged man in good health and CMV-seropositive. V is TRBV27 and J is TRBJ2-7; possible D gene TRBD2, 5 bases. Sample: PBMCs. The CDR3 DNA reads TGTGCCAGCAGTTTAGGGCTAGCAAGGGAGCAGTACTTC. Amino acids: CASSLGLAREQYF.